This entry lists 25 T cell receptor beta chains sequenced from one sample in a study of T-cell memory formation after mild COVID-19. TCRdb re-called the 5' RACE reads with MiXCR, one entry per CDR3 protein. The top ten clones hold under 25% of a sample with roughly 450,000 distinct CDR3 sequences, roughly 18% of them seen once. The specimen was PBMCs or a T cell subset sorted from them (not recorded which). The receptor source for this set is a man between 18 and 29 years old who had mild COVID-19 (a few samples of this study predate the infection). Cell type and time point are not known.

This CDR3 reads CASSRLGREQYF. The DNA for the CDR3 is TGTGCCAGCAGCCGTCTTGGGCGCGAGCAGTACTTC. The rearrangement links TRBV4-2 to TRBJ2-7; no definite D call. Trimming pared 4 bases from V and 6 bases from J, leaving 10 bases between. Germline CDR1 and CDR2: LGHNA and YNFKEQ. The CDR3 totals 12 residues.

The chain combines TRBV30 with TRBJ2-7; D not certain. There are 12 residues in the CDR3. Between the trimmed V and J ends, which lost 4 bases and 3 bases, there was a span of 10 bases. Looked up from germline, CDR1 is GTSNPN and CDR2 is SVGIG (reference sequence). This CDR3 is CAWNTDGYEQYF. The CDR3 coding sequence is TGTGCCTGGAACACGGATGGCTACGAGCAGTACTTC.

This clonotype was picked up a small number of times. This chain joins TRBV4-1 and TRBJ1-6; 9 nucleotides line up with TRBD1. The CDR3 sequence is 15 residues long. V shed 0 bases and J 6 bases; nucleotides not matched to a gene: 0. Germline V CDR1 and CDR2: MGHRA, YSYEKL. The CDR3 loop reads CASSQEDRGNSPLHF. In DNA, the CDR3 is TGCGCCAGCAGCCAAGAGGACAGGGGTAATTCACCCCTCCACTTT.

In this sample, this clonotype turned up many times. This chain connects TRBV20-1 to TRBJ2-3; no firm D call. CDR3 length: 15 amino acids. Germline CDR1 and CDR2: DFQATT and SNEGSKA (reference sequence). V lost 3 bases and J lost 4, with 17 bases in between. CDR3 bases: TGCAGTGCTAGGGAACCTAATGGCTTACCAGATACGCAGTATTTT. Amino acid sequence: CSAREPNGLPDTQYF.

The sample holds a few counts of this clonotype. DNA of the CDR3: TGCGCCAGCAGCTTTACAGGGTTCGGTACCGGGGAGCTGTTTTTT. This gives the protein CASSFTGFGTGELFF. The J gene is TRBJ2-2, the V gene TRBV5-1; possible D gene TRBD1, 6 bases. The CDR3 is 15 residues long. Germline CDR1 and CDR2: SGHRS and YFSETQ. Trimming took off 2 bases at V and 5 bases at J, with 13 bases between the two ends.

This chain connects TRBV25-1 to TRBJ2-5; possible D gene TRBD2, 6 bases. The germline CDR1 and CDR2 sequences are MGHDK and SYGVNS. This CDR3 comprises 13 residues. The germline V and J ends were trimmed by 3 bases and 5 bases, with 10 bases remaining between them. CDR3 amino acids: CASSEVAGETQYF. DNA for the CDR3: TGTGCCAGCAGTGAGGTGGCGGGGGAGACCCAGTACTTC.

The CDR3 loop reads CSAPIDLNYGYTF. The CDR3, as DNA: TGCAGTGCTCCCATCGACCTTAACTATGGCTACACCTTC. V and J are TRBV20-1 and TRBJ1-2, with D hard to call. CDR1 is DFQATT and CDR2 is SNEGSKA in the germline V gene (reference sequence). V was trimmed by 5 bases and J by 1 base, leaving 11 bases between them. The CDR3 runs 13 residues.

The J gene is TRBJ2-7, the V gene TRBV27; either TRBD1 or TRBD2 may fit D (5 bases each). The CDR3 covers 14 residues. Germline CDR1 reads MNHEY; CDR2 reads SMNVEV (reference sequence). The ends were cut back, 2 bases at V and 2 bases at J, with 10 bases in the middle. CDR3 DNA: TGTGCCAGCAGTTTAGTGGGACCGGCCTACGAGCAGTACGTC. The encoded protein is CASSLVGPAYEQYV.

This clonotype was counted ten times or more. V gene TRBV7-3 combines with J gene TRBJ2-4; TRBD1 matches 8 bases. Germline loops: CDR1 SGHTA, CDR2 FQGTGA. Losses at the gene ends were 5 bases for V and 7 bases for J; bases not matched to a gene: 10. CDR3 length equals 15 residues. The CDR3 DNA reads as TGTGCCAGCAGCCCGCAGGGGGCGCTTGGGAACATTCAGTACTTC. It translates to CASSPQGALGNIQYF.

The chain combines TRBV7-2 with TRBJ1-4; unclear D gene. The CDR3 is made up of 18 amino acids. V was shortened by 4 bases and J by 7 bases, with 25 bases between the two germline ends. The V gene's germline CDR1 is SGHTA and CDR2 FQGNSA. The CDR3 loop is CASSSLDPLTRLGEKLFF. The CDR3 nucleotides are TGTGCCAGCAGCTCCTTAGATCCCTTGACCCGACTTGGTGAAAAACTGTTTTTT.

The genes are TRBV6-5 and TRBJ1-2; weak D call: TRBD1 (5 bases). CDR1 is MNHEY and CDR2 is SVGAGI in the germline V gene. Trimming took off 6 bases at V and 8 bases at J, with 19 bases between the two ends. This CDR3 is built from 14 residues. As DNA, the CDR3 is TGTGCCAGCAGCCCCGCGGTGGGGGTTTGGGGCTACACCTTC. Protein product: CASSPAVGVWGYTF.

The table lists this clonotype with many counts. The V call is TRBV12-3 or TRBV12-4, the J call TRBJ2-5; no firm D call. V lost 7 bases and J 5 bases, leaving 17 bases between the germline ends. This CDR3 is built from 14 residues. The CDR3, as DNA: TGTGCCAGCACCCTGAGGCTATTGGACGAGACCCAGTACTTC. Its protein is CASTLRLLDETQYF.

This clonotype occurred a few times. The chain carries TRBV14 and TRBJ1-4; D remains ambiguous. The length of the CDR3 is 15 residues. V shed 4 bases and J shed 0 bases, with 9 bases lying between them. Germline-derived CDR1 and CDR2 are SGHDN and FVKESK. CDR3 sequence (DNA): TGTGCCAGCAGCCGAGGACGCGCAACTAATGAAAAACTGTTTTTT. Translated, it gives CASSRGRATNEKLFF.

V gene TRBV7-9 combines with J gene TRBJ1-2; D gene unclear. CDR1 and CDR2 (germline): SEHNR, FQNEAQ (reference sequence). CDR3 length equals 13 residues. The V end was cut by 5 bases, the J end by 1 base, with 8 bases between. Written as DNA, the CDR3 is TGTGCCAGCAGCGGAAAAAGTAACTATGGCTACACCTTC. This encodes CASSGKSNYGYTF.

This clonotype occurred a few times. V is TRBV5-5 and J is TRBJ2-2; 8 bases line up with TRBD1. V was clipped by 0 bases and J by 2 bases; unmatched bases: 6. CDR1 and CDR2 (germline): SGHKS, YYEKEE (reference sequence). The CDR3 is 17 residues long. The CDR3 coding sequence is TGTGCCAGCAGCTTGGCCGGGACAGGCTCCAACACCGGGGAGCTGTTTTTT. The encoded protein is CASSLAGTGSNTGELFF. The full variable domain, rest sourced from reference TRBV5-5 and TRBJ2-2, is DAGVTQSPTHLIKTRGQQVTLRCSPISGHKSVSWYQQVLGQGPQFIFQYYEKEERGRGNFPDRFSARQFPNYSSELNVNALLLGDSALYLCASSLAGTGSNTGELFFGEGSRLTVL.

This clonotype was seen a handful of times. CDR3 in DNA: TGCGCCAGCAGCCAACACACAGCTAATTCACCCCTCCACTTT. Translated, it gives CASSQHTANSPLHF. This sequence joins TRBV4-3 and TRBJ1-6; unclear D gene. The CDR3 is 14 residues long. Germline V gene data show CDR1 as LGHNA and CDR2 as YSLEER. V shed 2 bases and J shed 6 bases, with 8 bases lying between them.

J is TRBJ2-7 and V is TRBV27, with D perhaps matching TRBD2 (5 bases). CDR1 MNHEY and CDR2 SMNVEV come from the germline V gene (reference sequence). CDR3 length equals 14 residues. V lost 5 bases and J lost 0, with 11 bases in between. The DNA of the CDR3 is TGTGCCAGCAGTGGCCGGGGTGGCTCCTACGAGCAGTACTTC. Its protein product is CASSGRGGSYEQYF.

This clonotype was counted a few times. An end of the junction does not agree with germline; a read error may underlie this. This rearrangement joins TRBV3-1 to TRBJ1-1, with a possible D match to TRBD1 (5 bases). The length of the CDR3 is 14 residues. Germline-derived CDR1 and CDR2 are LGHDT and YNNKEL (reference sequence). In DNA, the CDR3 is TGTGCCAGCAGGCAAGCAGGGTTGGGCACTGAAGCTTTCTTT. Residues: CASRQAGLGTEAFF.

This clonotype was counted between two and nine times. The chain combines TRBV5-1 with TRBJ2-3, with 8 bases that match TRBD1. J lost 4 bases, V lost 6 bases, and 4 bases had no gene match. Germline CDR1 is SGHRS and CDR2 is YFSETQ. The CDR3 length is 13 residues. As DNA, the CDR3 is TGCGCCAGCAAGACAGGGGCATCAGATACGCAGTATTTT. It is translated as CASKTGASDTQYF.

The J gene is TRBJ1-5, the V gene TRBV6-2 or TRBV6-3; a weak D match, TRBD1 (6 bases). The ends were cut back, 5 bases at V and 2 bases at J, with 16 bases in the middle. Germline assignment: CDR1 MNHEY and CDR2 SVGEGT. CDR3 size: 16 residues. The CDR3 protein is CASSRGNRPGNQPQHF. In nucleotides, the CDR3 is TGTGCCAGCAGTAGGGGGAACAGGCCAGGCAATCAGCCCCAGCATTTT.

This clonotype came up a few times. The J gene is TRBJ2-7, the V gene TRBV5-4, with TRBD2 as a possible D gene (7 bases). The CDR3 is made up of 14 amino acids. The germline V and J ends were trimmed by 4 bases and 4 bases, with 15 bases remaining between them. CDR1 and CDR2 from the germline V gene are SGHNT and YYREEE (reference sequence). The chain's CDR3 is CASSPRGGGYEQYF. The CDR3 region has the DNA TGTGCCAGCAGCCCCCGAGGGGGAGGGTACGAGCAGTACTTC.

The chain joins TRBV20-1 to TRBJ2-7, with D maybe TRBD1 (6 bases). Looked up from germline, CDR1 is DFQATT and CDR2 is SNEGSKA (reference sequence). The CDR3 contains 12 residues. CDR3 nucleotides: TGCAGCCTAGACGGACAGTCATACGAGCAGTACGTC. Protein product: CSLDGQSYEQYV.

This clonotype was recorded many times. CDR3 in amino acids: CASSLLQANEQFF. The CDR3 DNA follows: TGTGCCAGCAGCTTGTTACAGGCCAATGAGCAGTTCTTC. J is TRBJ2-1 and V is TRBV7-2, with a possible D match to TRBD1 (5 bases). Germline assignment: CDR1 SGHTA and CDR2 FQGNSA. Trimming shortened V by 3 bases and J by 6 bases, and 9 bases separated the two germline ends. The CDR3 contains 13 residues.

This chain joins TRBV20-1 and TRBJ2-5, with D hard to call. This CDR3 is 14 amino acids long. V was trimmed by 1 base and J by 5 bases, leaving 14 bases between them. Per germline, CDR1 DFQATT and CDR2 SNEGSKA (reference sequence). CDR3 bases: TGCAGTGCTAGAGGAGTCCAAGACCTCGAGACCCAGTACTTC. The encoded protein is CSARGVQDLETQYF.

The rearrangement joins TRBV5-1 to TRBJ2-2; TRBD1 aligns across 12 bases. V lost 5 bases to trimming and J lost 5 bases; unmatched junction nucleotides: 4. From germline, CDR1 is SGHRS and CDR2 YFSETQ. The length of the CDR3 is 15 residues. The CDR3 nucleotides read TGCGCCAGCAGTTGGGACAGGGGGCATACCGGGGAGCTGTTTTTT. It encodes CASSWDRGHTGELFF.